The rows below give T cell receptor beta chains drawn from one sample of a study of identifying expanded T cells in peripheral blood. TCRdb's copy holds only in-frame clones and misses some; the assay was immunoSEQ multiplex PCR. The data contain about 98,000 clones, about 87% of them singletons. The material sequenced was blood. Source of these receptors: a person aged 18 to 70 in good health. The CDR3 runs from the conserved cysteine through the conserved F or W. The order of the fields is J gene, V gene, CDR3 protein.

J: TRBJ1-2
V: TRBV18
CDR3: CASSPATGNGYTF

J: TRBJ1-3
V: TRBV28
CDR3: CASWTASSGNTIYF

J: TRBJ1-5
V: TRBV11-2
CDR3: CASSSTGTNQPQHF

J: TRBJ1-1
V: TRBV10-3
CDR3: CAISELQGSPEAFF

J: TRBJ2-1
V: TRBV27
CDR3: CASSLSSPQPYNEQFF

J: TRBJ1-1
V: TRBV7-9
CDR3: CASTGQGGTEAFF

J: TRBJ2-1
V: TRBV12-5
CDR3: CASGSQTPGQGFFSSHNEQFF

J: TRBJ2-5
V: TRBV15
CDR3: CATRRDPGETQYF

J: TRBJ1-6
V: TRBV7-8
CDR3: CASSRQGAGSPLHF

J: TRBJ2-5
V: TRBV7-8
CDR3: CASRGPGLSETQYF

J: TRBJ2-7
V: TRBV29-1
CDR3: CSVMGQGGYEQYF

J: TRBJ2-1
V: TRBV29-1
CDR3: CSVHPGTLPGDEQFF

J: TRBJ2-7
V: TRBV6-5
CDR3: CASSYDYSSRHMF

J: TRBJ2-7
V: TRBV5-6
CDR3: CASSTPYEQYF

J: TRBJ1-2
V: TRBV6-1
CDR3: CASRGGSGNYGYTF

J: TRBJ2-1
V: TRBV25-1
CDR3: CASSETSGYEQFF

J: TRBJ2-2
V: TRBV16
CDR3: CASSRLGGAGETGELFF

J: TRBJ1-2
V: TRBV5-1
CDR3: CASSGGQGAIGYTF

J: TRBJ2-2
V: TRBV7-9
CDR3: CASSPALAPGELFF

J: TRBJ1-2
V: TRBV7-8
CDR3: CASSPPNYGYTF

J: TRBJ2-7
V: TRBV6-5
CDR3: CASSPISTSYEQYF

J: TRBJ2-4
V: TRBV11-2
CDR3: CASSLVTGGVAKNIQYF

J: TRBJ2-7
V: TRBV27
CDR3: CASSPAHGQGAYEQYF

J: TRBJ1-5
V: TRBV5-1
CDR3: CASSFNPGQGFKHF

J: TRBJ1-6
V: TRBV4-2
CDR3: CASSQEGGHKGLGNSPLHF

J: TRBJ1-3
V: TRBV4-1
CDR3: CASSKDVYSGNTIYF

J: TRBJ1-2
V: TRBV6-6
CDR3: CASSPEGNGYTF

J: TRBJ1-1
V: TRBV19
CDR3: CASSTDSLNTEAFF

J: TRBJ2-4
V: TRBV28
CDR3: CASAKVQGAKNIQYF

J: TRBJ2-7
V: TRBV28
CDR3: CASSLPGTRIYEQYF

J: TRBJ2-7
V: TRBV18
CDR3: CASSDGSYEQYF

J: TRBJ2-5
V: TRBV5-1
CDR3: CASSLWSEQETQYF

J: TRBJ2-3
V: TRBV5-4
CDR3: CASSPSGGSTDTQYF

J: TRBJ1-2
V: TRBV20-1
CDR3: CSAKSGYGYTF

J: TRBJ1-3
V: TRBV10-3
CDR3: CATRGGNTIYF

J: TRBJ1-5
V: TRBV5-6
CDR3: CASSFGRSNQPQHF

J: TRBJ1-6
V: TRBV18
CDR3: CASSPGDRESSPLHF

J: TRBJ1-4
V: TRBV7-9
CDR3: CASSSQPPWGNEKLFF